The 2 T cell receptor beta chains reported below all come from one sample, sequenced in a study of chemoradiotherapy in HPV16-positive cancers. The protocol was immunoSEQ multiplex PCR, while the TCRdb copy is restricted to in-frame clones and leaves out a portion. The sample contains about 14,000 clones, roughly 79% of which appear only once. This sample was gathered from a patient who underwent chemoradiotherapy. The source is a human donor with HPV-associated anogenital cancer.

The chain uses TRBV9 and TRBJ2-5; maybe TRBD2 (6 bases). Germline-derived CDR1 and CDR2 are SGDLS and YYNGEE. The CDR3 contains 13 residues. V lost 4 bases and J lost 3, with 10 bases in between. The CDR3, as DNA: TGTGCCAGCAGCTCCGGGAGTAAAGAGACCCAGTACTTC. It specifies CASSSGSKETQYF.

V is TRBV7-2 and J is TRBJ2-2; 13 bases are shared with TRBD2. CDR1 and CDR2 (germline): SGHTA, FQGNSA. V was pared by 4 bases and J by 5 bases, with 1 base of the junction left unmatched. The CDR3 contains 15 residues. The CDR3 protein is CASSSGLAGTGELFF. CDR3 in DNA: TGTGCCAGCAGCTCGGGACTAGCGGGAACCGGGGAGCTGTTTTTT.